This is a list of T cell receptor beta chains from one sample in a study of technical replicates of blood from several donors. Measured with immunoSEQ multiplex PCR; TCRdb has only the in-frame clones, and not every one. Of approximately 66,000 clones detected, 70% to 90% appear once; the ten largest clones hold 3.5% to 5%. Sequenced: PBMCs. Source of these receptors: a human donor in good health. Some clones in this sample may be carry-over from other donors' samples. Each CDR3 is given with its conserved first and last residue. Each record gives: V gene, J gene, CDR3 length, CDR3 protein.

V gene: TRBV18; J gene: TRBJ2-3; CDR3 length: 15; CDR3 protein: CASLPGLAEGNTQYF
V gene: TRBV5-4; J gene: TRBJ1-1; CDR3 length: 12; CDR3 protein: CASSLGAAEAFF
V gene: TRBV6-1; J gene: TRBJ2-5; CDR3 length: 16; CDR3 protein: CASSARLAGAQETQYF
V gene: TRBV7-9; J gene: TRBJ2-1; CDR3 length: 14; CDR3 protein: CASSPREGREGQFF
V gene: TRBV18; J gene: TRBJ2-5; CDR3 length: 16; CDR3 protein: CASSMQGPPNPGTQYF
V gene: TRBV18; J gene: TRBJ1-5; CDR3 length: 12; CDR3 protein: CASSPADQPQHF
V gene: TRBV13; J gene: TRBJ2-5; CDR3 length: 20; CDR3 protein: CASSLVSPFTSGRGEETQYF
V gene: TRBV5-5; J gene: TRBJ2-2; CDR3 length: 16; CDR3 protein: CASSSTSGRNTGELFF
V gene: TRBV7-6; J gene: TRBJ2-7; CDR3 length: 14; CDR3 protein: CASSRGDRAPEQYF
V gene: TRBV19; J gene: TRBJ1-2; CDR3 length: 13; CDR3 protein: CASSIDLPGGYTF
V gene: TRBV9; J gene: TRBJ2-1; CDR3 length: 16; CDR3 protein: CASSLRSGSSYNEQFF
V gene: TRBV6-5; J gene: TRBJ2-5; CDR3 length: 14; CDR3 protein: CASSPGLETETQYF
V gene: TRBV9; J gene: TRBJ2-5; CDR3 length: 14; CDR3 protein: CASSVQGYQETQYF
V gene: TRBV2; J gene: TRBJ2-5; CDR3 length: 15; CDR3 protein: CASTRGGGAEETQYF
V gene: TRBV29-1; J gene: TRBJ1-1; CDR3 length: 12; CDR3 protein: CSVEADRAGAFF
V gene: TRBV5-4; J gene: TRBJ2-7; CDR3 length: 15; CDR3 protein: CASSSGQGSWYEQYF
V gene: TRBV6-5; J gene: TRBJ2-3; CDR3 length: 16; CDR3 protein: CASSYSGGAGTDTQYF
V gene: TRBV6-1; J gene: TRBJ1-6; CDR3 length: 17; CDR3 protein: CASSEWSISSYNSPLHF
V gene: TRBV5-1; J gene: TRBJ1-6; CDR3 length: 18; CDR3 protein: CASSYLGPGQGNNSPLHF
V gene: TRBV2; J gene: TRBJ1-2; CDR3 length: 13; CDR3 protein: CASSGQTTYGYTF
V gene: TRBV9; J gene: TRBJ2-3; CDR3 length: 16; CDR3 protein: CASSTPTSGSTDTQYF
V gene: TRBV21-1; J gene: TRBJ2-7; CDR3 length: 14; CDR3 protein: CASSSVLAGREQYF
V gene: TRBV7-2; J gene: TRBJ2-3; CDR3 length: 16; CDR3 protein: CASSSGGAFSTDTQYF
V gene: TRBV25-1; J gene: TRBJ2-3; CDR3 length: 14; CDR3 protein: CASSEYIAVNTQYF
V gene: TRBV6-4; J gene: TRBJ1-5; CDR3 length: 16; CDR3 protein: CASSVSKGESNQPQHF
V gene: TRBV7-2; J gene: TRBJ1-6; CDR3 length: 15; CDR3 protein: CASSPRQGWDSPLHF
V gene: TRBV5-1; J gene: TRBJ2-7; CDR3 length: 15; CDR3 protein: CASSSRSGNSYEQYF
V gene: TRBV9; J gene: TRBJ2-1; CDR3 length: 16; CDR3 protein: CASSVGTSGGAGEQFF
V gene: TRBV7-7; J gene: TRBJ2-1; CDR3 length: 13; CDR3 protein: CASSSERGAEQFF
V gene: TRBV6-5; J gene: TRBJ2-3; CDR3 length: 13; CDR3 protein: CASSAPGTDTQYF
V gene: TRBV4-3; J gene: TRBJ1-6; CDR3 length: 17; CDR3 protein: CASSQLLTVSYNSPLHF
V gene: TRBV6-5; J gene: TRBJ1-6; CDR3 length: 15; CDR3 protein: CASSFQTGNNSPLHF
V gene: TRBV2; J gene: TRBJ2-6; CDR3 length: 16; CDR3 protein: CASSVQGAFSHNVLTF
V gene: TRBV28; J gene: TRBJ1-5; CDR3 length: 13; CDR3 protein: CASSSPPRGPQHF
V gene: TRBV7-9; J gene: TRBJ1-2; CDR3 length: 14; CDR3 protein: CASSTDRDYYGYTF
V gene: TRBV7-2; J gene: TRBJ2-1; CDR3 length: 15; CDR3 protein: CASSFSGTSYNEQFF
V gene: TRBV6-5; J gene: TRBJ2-3; CDR3 length: 13; CDR3 protein: CASRRTGGDTQYF
V gene: TRBV9; J gene: TRBJ1-4; CDR3 length: 15; CDR3 protein: CASTEGGQDREKLFF
V gene: TRBV7-8; J gene: TRBJ1-1; CDR3 length: 15; CDR3 protein: CASSHRQGRNTEAFF
V gene: TRBV5-6; J gene: TRBJ1-3; CDR3 length: 16; CDR3 protein: CASSLDSLLSGNTIYF
V gene: TRBV20-1; J gene: TRBJ1-2; CDR3 length: 11; CDR3 protein: CSANRGNGYTF
V gene: TRBV2; J gene: TRBJ2-5; CDR3 length: 15; CDR3 protein: CASSEDLGGGETQYF
V gene: TRBV7-2; J gene: TRBJ1-2; CDR3 length: 14; CDR3 protein: CASSTGGGNYGYTF
V gene: TRBV5-1; J gene: TRBJ1-6; CDR3 length: 17; CDR3 protein: CASSLVQTGGNNSPLHF
V gene: TRBV6-5; J gene: TRBJ1-1; CDR3 length: 15; CDR3 protein: CASSYSRAVNTEAFF
V gene: TRBV29-1; J gene: TRBJ2-7; CDR3 length: 13; CDR3 protein: CSVPGTTSYEQYF